Shown below are 16 T cell receptor beta chains from a single sample sequenced in a study of T cells in Graves' hyperthyroidism and ophthalmopathy. The investigators amplified TCR beta CDR3 regions from RNA transcripts. The TCR CDR3 was amplified in a first-round RT-PCR using the HTBI primer set. TCRdb analysed the multiplex PCR reads with MiXCR anew, one entry per CDR3 protein. The table includes some 270,000 distinct CDR3 sequences, 10% to 15% detected once. Input material: blood. All receptors derive from a woman younger than 45 with Graves' hyperthyroidism that later progressed to Graves' ophthalmopathy.

This clonotype was seen ten or more times. For the CDR3, the DNA is TGTGCCAGCAGTTCCCCCGGGACAGGGGTCAACGAGCAGTACTTC. Protein sequence: CASSSPGTGVNEQYF. The chain combines TRBV28 with TRBJ2-7, with 10 bases fitting TRBD1. The CDR3 is 15 residues long. Germline V CDR1 and CDR2: MDHEN, SYDVKM. J lost 5 bases, V lost 4 bases, and 8 bases had no gene match.

On this clonotype: This clone may be a read error of a much larger clone one base away. This chain connects TRBV27 to TRBJ1-4; TRBD1 aligns across 10 bases. The V gene's germline CDR1 is MNHEY and CDR2 SMNVEV (reference sequence). The CDR3 runs to 14 residues. The CDR3 loop is CASSLLGTGEKLVF. In DNA form, the CDR3 reads TGTGCCAGCAGTTTATTGGGGACAGGGGAAAAACTGGTTTTT.

CDR3 sequence: CAIRDPGRSSYEQYF. CDR3 sequence (DNA): TGTGCCATCAGAGACCCGGGACGGAGCTCCTACGAGCAGTACTTC. This chain uses TRBV10-3 with TRBJ2-7, with D perhaps given as TRBD1 or TRBD2 (5 bases each). The germline gives CDR1 ENHRY, CDR2 SYGVKD. The CDR3 has 15 amino acids. V was pared by 6 bases and J by 0 bases, with 15 bases between.

At least ten counts were recorded for this clonotype. The V call is TRBV11-2, the J call TRBJ2-7; D gene uncertain. The CDR3 has 13 amino acids. The germline CDR1 and CDR2 sequences are SGHAT and FQNNGV. The V end was cut by 1 base, the J end by 6 bases, with 10 bases between. This CDR3 reads CASSLGHSREQYF. CDR3 sequence (DNA): TGTGCCAGCAGCTTAGGACATAGTCGCGAGCAGTACTTC.

This clonotype has more than one count but fewer than ten. This rearrangement joins TRBV19 to TRBJ2-7, with TRBD1 as a possible D gene (7 bases). The CDR3 is 15 residues long. The V gene lost 1 base and the J gene lost 0 bases, with 10 bases spanning the gap. CDR1 and CDR2 from the germline V gene are LNHDA and SQIVND (reference sequence). The CDR3 coding sequence is TGTGCCAGTAGTATAGCCCAGGGGGGCTCCTACGAGCAGTACTTC. Its translation is CASSIAQGGSYEQYF. Looking up the rest from reference TRBV19 and TRBJ2-7 gives the full variable domain: DGGITQSPKYLFRKEGQNVTLSCEQNLNHDAMYWYRQDPGQGLRLIYYSQIVNDFQKGDIAEGYSVSREKKESFPLTVTSAQKNPTAFYLCASSIAQGGSYEQYFGPGTRLTVT.

This clonotype was seen ten or more times. The genes are TRBV6-2 or TRBV6-3 and TRBJ2-7, with 10 positions matching TRBD1. The CDR3 contains 14 residues. The J segment lost 5 bases and the V segment lost 0 bases, leaving 1 base of the junction unmatched. CDR1 is MNHEY and CDR2 is SVGEGT in the germline V gene. The CDR3 reads CASSYSGQGNEQYF. CDR3 nucleotide sequence: TGTGCCAGCAGTTACTCGGGACAGGGGAACGAGCAGTACTTC.

This clonotype was detected many times. The V and J genes are TRBV6-2 or TRBV6-3 and TRBJ1-6; 9 bases map to TRBD1. From germline, CDR1 is MNHEY and CDR2 SVGEGT. There are 15 residues in the CDR3. The ends lost 6 bases at V and 10 bases at J; junction bases unmatched: 10. CDR3 residues: CASRVNRGLSSPLHF. The CDR3 DNA is TGTGCCAGCAGAGTTAACAGGGGGCTCAGCTCACCCCTCCACTTT.

This clonotype was recorded at least ten times. The rearrangement uses TRBV6-6 and TRBJ2-7, with 7 nucleotides matching TRBD2. The germline gives CDR1 MNHNY, CDR2 SVGAGI (reference sequence). V was clipped by 2 bases and J by 0 bases; unmatched bases: 1. This CDR3 contains 14 residues. The CDR3 region has the DNA TGTGCCAGCAGTTACGAGCGGGACTCCTACGAGCAGTACTTC. Its protein is CASSYERDSYEQYF.

The V and J genes are TRBV20-1 and TRBJ2-7; D is unresolved. Germline V gene sequence: CDR1 DFQATT, CDR2 SNEGSKA (reference sequence). The CDR3 is made up of 15 amino acids. V shed 5 bases and J shed 6 bases, with 23 bases lying between them. The CDR3 bases are TGCAGTGCTCGCCGAATAGAAGGACCCTCATCCGAGCAGTACTTC. It specifies CSARRIEGPSSEQYF.

Only a few counts were recorded for this clonotype. The chain has TRBV7-6 and TRBJ2-7; weak D call: TRBD1 (5 bases). Trimming removed 1 base from V and 4 bases from J, with 11 bases in between. This CDR3 has 14 residues. Per germline, CDR1 SGHVS and CDR2 FNYEAQ. This chain's CDR3 is CASSLDDSGYEQYF. Here the CDR3 DNA reads TGTGCCAGCAGCTTAGACGACAGTGGATACGAGCAGTACTTC.

This clonotype was observed many times. This rearrangement joins TRBV7-6 to TRBJ2-1, with D tentatively TRBD1 (5 bases). CDR1 and CDR2 from the germline V gene are SGHVS and FNYEAQ. V lost 7 bases and J lost 7, with 17 bases in between. The CDR3 sequence is 14 residues long. The CDR3 region is CASTEGVGRNEQFF. The CDR3 DNA follows: TGTGCCAGCACCGAAGGGGTTGGGCGGAATGAGCAGTTCTTC.

The table lists this clonotype with many counts. This chain uses TRBV4-2 with TRBJ2-2; D is perhaps TRBD2 (5 bases). With 1 base removed from V and 5 bases from J, the gap between germline ends came to 17 bases. CDR1 is LGHNA and CDR2 is YNFKEQ in the germline V gene. CDR3 length: 17 amino acids. CDR3: CASSQVLAARGTGELFF. The CDR3, as DNA: TGTGCCAGCAGCCAAGTTCTCGCCGCGCGAGGGACCGGGGAGCTGTTTTTT.

The chain has TRBV24-1 and TRBJ1-4; D unresolved. Germline values: CDR1 KGHDR, CDR2 SFDVKD. V lost 2 bases and J 8 bases, leaving 14 bases between the germline ends. This CDR3 region has 15 residues. In DNA form, the CDR3 reads TGTGCCACCAGTGATTCCGGCGGGGTCGGGGAAAAACTGTTTTTT. This sequence encodes CATSDSGGVGEKLFF.

V and J are TRBV7-3 and TRBJ2-3, with a tentative D call TRBD1 (6 bases). V dropped 2 bases and J dropped 7 bases, with 13 bases sitting between them. In germline, CDR1 is SGHTA, CDR2 FQGTGA. This CDR3 contains 14 residues. The CDR3: CASSLQGIRHTQYF. The CDR3 region has the DNA TGTGCCAGCAGCTTACAGGGGATAAGGCATACGCAGTATTTT.

The chain combines TRBV25-1 with TRBJ2-4; weak D call: TRBD2 (5 bases). Germline CDR1 and CDR2: MGHDK and SYGVNS. CDR3 size: 12 residues. Between the trimmed V and J ends, which lost 6 bases and 6 bases, there was a span of 9 bases. CDR3 protein: CASRGGGNIQYF. DNA for the CDR3: TGTGCCAGCAGAGGAGGTGGAAACATTCAGTACTTC.

This clonotype showed up many times. This chain joins TRBV28 and TRBJ2-7, with a weak D call TRBD2 (5 bases). With 5 bases removed from V and 0 bases from J, the gap between germline ends came to 14 bases. CDR1 and CDR2 from the germline V gene are MDHEN and SYDVKM. CDR3 length equals 15 residues. CDR3 residues: CASSPTGTTSYEQYF. CDR3 nucleotide sequence: TGTGCCAGCAGTCCCACGGGAACGACCTCCTACGAGCAGTACTTC.